This T cell receptor (beta chain) came from a study of patients and donors after allogeneic stem cell transplantation. This clonotype was counted ten times or more. TCRdb independently ran MiXCR on the RT-PCR reads; one entry per CDR3 protein. The sample shows 920,000 or so distinct CDR3 sequences, about a sixth of them seen only once. Source material: blood, either unsorted or a sorted T cell fraction (not recorded which). The receptor was isolated from a human donor who was either an allogeneic HSCT recipient or a stem cell or donor lymphocyte infusion donor (not recorded which). It is not recorded whose cells these are; they may come from a transplant donor.

The CDR3 DNA reads TGTGCCAGCAGTTTAAGGGGTTCCTACAATGAGCAGTTCTTC. Its translation is CASSLRGSYNEQFF. The chain couples TRBV12-3 or TRBV12-4 to TRBJ2-1; D possibly corresponds to TRBD1 (5 bases). Between the trimmed V and J ends, which lost 2 bases and 1 base, there was a span of 6 bases. The length of the CDR3 is 14 residues.